This T cell receptor (beta chain) derives from a study of OX40 agonist ivuxolimab in advanced cancers. Germline CDR1 is MDHEN and CDR2 is SYDVKM. The V gene end was trimmed by 5 bases and the J gene end by 9 bases; junction bases not matched to a gene: 8. The CDR3 runs 14 residues. The table came from immunoSEQ multiplex PCR; TCRdb's copy has only in-frame clones and leaves some out. The sample has about 64,000 clones, 84% seen once; the top ten hold over 2%. This chain connects TRBV28 to TRBJ1-4, with 8 bases lining up with TRBD1. Sequencing used CD4+ or CD8+ T cells sorted from blood, obtained in a trial of the OX40 agonist ivuxolimab. The clonotype originates from an adult with an advanced solid tumor such as melanoma, head and neck, liver or kidney cancer. CDR3 bases: TGTGCCAGCAGTACCGGGACAGGTCTAAAAAAACTGTTTTTT. Translation: CASSTGTGLKKLFF.